Below, 24 T cell receptor beta chains from the same sample are listed, as sequenced in a study of T cell responses to AZD1222 COVID-19 vaccine. The protocol was immunoSEQ multiplex PCR, while the TCRdb copy is restricted to in-frame clones and leaves out a portion. The sample holds some 130,000 clones; approximately 88% are singletons and the top ten take about 4%. Here the sequenced sample was peripheral blood, taken on day 0 of AZD1222 vaccination. Receptors originate from an adult in good health.

J is TRBJ1-1 and V is TRBV27; unclear D gene. CDR3 size: 14 residues. Trimming took off 5 bases at V and 1 base at J, with 11 bases between the two ends. CDR1 MNHEY and CDR2 SMNVEV come from the germline V gene (reference sequence). The CDR3 sequence is CASSPRRGNTEAFF. DNA of the CDR3: TGTGCCAGCAGTCCGCGGCGGGGGAACACTGAAGCTTTCTTT.

The rearrangement joins TRBV5-1 to TRBJ2-7; possibly TRBD1 or TRBD2 for D (5 bases each). Germline lookup yields CDR1 SGHRS and CDR2 YFSETQ. V was cut by 5 bases and J by 5 bases, with 17 bases left in between. The length of the CDR3 is 14 residues. The CDR3 DNA reads as TGCGCCAGCAGAGACGGACGGGACGTCAACGAGCAGTACTTC. Residues: CASRDGRDVNEQYF.

V is TRBV5-1 and J is TRBJ2-6; D is unclear. CDR1 and CDR2 from the germline V gene are SGHRS and YFSETQ. The CDR3 consists of 17 residues. The germline V and J ends were trimmed by 6 bases and 2 bases, with 18 bases remaining between them. The CDR3, as DNA: TGCGCCAGCACCCCGACTTTGGGTGGGACTGGGGCCAACGTCCTGACTTTC. The encoded protein is CASTPTLGGTGANVLTF.

This sequence joins TRBV5-8 and TRBJ1-5, with D hard to call. V lost 0 bases, J lost 6 bases, and 13 bases lay in between. Germline V gene data show CDR1 as SGHTS and CDR2 as YDEGEE. The CDR3 is made up of 15 amino acids. CDR3 bases: TGTGCCAGCAGCTTGGGCCAATTGTCGGGTCAGCCCCAGCATTTT. Protein: CASSLGQLSGQPQHF.

This chain uses TRBV7-9 with TRBJ1-1; D may be TRBD1 (6 bases). From germline, CDR1 is SEHNR and CDR2 FQNEAQ (reference sequence). This CDR3 comprises 12 residues. V lost 4 bases, J lost 10 bases, and 13 bases lay in between. The CDR3 nucleotides read TGTGCCAGCAGCTCAGAGACAGGTTCAGCTTTCTTT. Translated, it gives CASSSETGSAFF.

The rearrangement joins TRBV4-1 to TRBJ1-5, with D perhaps TRBD1 (5 bases). Trimming stripped 2 bases from V and 6 bases from J, with 14 bases between. This CDR3 is built from 15 residues. Germline V gene lookup returns CDR1 MGHRA and CDR2 YSYEKL. CDR3 DNA: TGCGCCAGCAGCCAATTTGATGCAGGGCTTCAGCCCCAGCATTTT. Translated: CASSQFDAGLQPQHF.

J is TRBJ2-2 and V is TRBV30; 9 bases align to TRBD1. The germline CDR1 and CDR2 sequences are GTSNPN and SVGIG (reference sequence). V gave up 7 bases and J gave up 4 bases; unmatched junction bases: 4. The CDR3 has 13 residues. CDR3 region: CASNRGPTGELFF. The CDR3 DNA reads as TGTGCCTCGAACAGGGGGCCCACCGGGGAGCTGTTTTTT.

This clone appeared a single time. The gene calls are TRBV11-1 and TRBJ2-1; a possible D gene is TRBD1 (9 bases). CDR1 and CDR2 from the germline V gene are SGHAT and FQDESV (reference sequence). Between the trimmed V and J ends, which lost 5 bases and 8 bases, there was a span of 19 bases. This CDR3 comprises 15 residues. Here the CDR3 DNA reads TGTGCCAGCAGCCCAGCGGGGGACAGGGTTGATGAGCAGTTCTTC. Protein: CASSPAGDRVDEQFF. The complete variable domain, with remaining parts taken from reference TRBV11-1 and TRBJ2-1, reads EAEVAQSPRYKITEKSQAVAFWCDPISGHATLYWYRQILGQGPELLVQFQDESVVDDSQLPKDRFSAERLKGVDSTLKIQPAELGDSAMYLCASSPAGDRVDEQFFGPGTRLTVL.

This clone was detected only a few times. The chain uses TRBV11-2 and TRBJ2-7; 8 bases agree with TRBD1. Germline V CDR1 and CDR2: SGHAT, FQNNGV. The CDR3 is made up of 14 amino acids. The trim removed 7 bases at V and 7 bases at J, leaving 12 bases unmatched. CDR3 loop: CASTLDRGAGEQYF. The CDR3 bases are TGTGCCAGCACCCTTGACAGGGGCGCAGGGGAGCAGTACTTC.

The chain employs TRBV7-6 and TRBJ2-2; 11 bases line up with TRBD1. The CDR3 has 16 residues. The V gene's germline CDR1 is SGHVS and CDR2 FNYEAQ. After removal of 1 base from V and 5 bases from J, the junction contained 3 bases not matched to a gene. In nucleotides, the CDR3 is TGTGCCAGCAGCTTAGGGACAGGGGGCAGGACCGGGGAGCTGTTTTTT. Amino acid sequence: CASSLGTGGRTGELFF.

The chain joins TRBV29-1 to TRBJ1-2, with 7 bases lining up with TRBD1. This CDR3 spans 12 amino acids. The V segment lost 7 bases and the J segment 3 bases; nucleotides outside the gene matches: 5. In germline, CDR1 is SQVTM, CDR2 ANQGSEA. CDR3 protein: CSATTGDYGYTF. The CDR3 coding sequence is TGCAGCGCCACCACAGGGGACTATGGCTACACCTTC.

This chain links TRBV5-8 with TRBJ1-2; D uncertain. CDR1 and CDR2 (germline): SGHTS, YDEGEE. The CDR3 contains 14 residues. V lost 2 bases and J lost 2, with 10 bases in between. The CDR3 DNA is TGTGCCAGCAGCTTTGGGGAATCAAACTATGGCTACACCTTC. It encodes CASSFGESNYGYTF. Supplemented by reference TRBV5-8 and TRBJ1-2, the full variable domain reads EAGVTQSPTHLIKTRGQQATLRCSPISGHTSVYWYQQALGLGLQFLLWYDEGEERNRGNFPPRFSGRQFPNYSSELNVNALELEDSALYLCASSFGESNYGYTFGSGTRLTVV.

On this clone itself: A junction boundary mismatches the germline segment, possibly from a read error. The chain couples TRBV15 to TRBJ1-6; perhaps TRBD1 as D (6 bases). The V gene's germline CDR1 is LNHNV and CDR2 YYDKDF (reference sequence). CDR3 length: 13 residues. CDR3 sequence: CATSRDQRGSYRF. CDR3 in DNA: TGTGCCACCAGCAGAGATCAAAGGGGGTCCTACCGCTTT.

The gene calls are TRBV19 and TRBJ1-2; 9 nucleotides match TRBD1. In germline, CDR1 is LNHDA, CDR2 SQIVND (reference sequence). Trimming removed 5 bases from V and 3 bases from J; junction bases left unmatched: 10. The CDR3 is 16 residues long. The CDR3 spells CASSPGTGLWDYGYTF. The CDR3 nucleotides are TGTGCCAGTAGTCCAGGGACAGGGTTATGGGACTATGGCTACACCTTC.

This chain links TRBV30 with TRBJ2-7; TRBD2 matches 13 bases. Germline V CDR1 and CDR2: GTSNPN, SVGIG (reference sequence). V gave up 2 bases and J gave up 2 bases; unmatched junction bases: 0. The length of the CDR3 is 14 residues. The CDR3 nucleotides read TGTGCCTGGAGTACTAGCGGGGGGGCCTACGAGCAGTACTTC. Residues: CAWSTSGGAYEQYF.

The V call is TRBV19, the J call TRBJ2-1, with TRBD2 matching 8 bases. V was clipped by 5 bases and J by 7 bases; unmatched bases: 10. CDR1 and CDR2 from the germline V gene are LNHDA and SQIVND (reference sequence). The CDR3 is made up of 15 amino acids. CDR3 nucleotide sequence: TGTGCCAGTAGTGTTGGACTAGCCCAGAGGAATGAGCAGTTCTTC. The encoded protein is CASSVGLAQRNEQFF.

This chain connects TRBV4-2 to TRBJ1-4; the D gene is possibly TRBD1 (5 bases). Germline-derived CDR1 and CDR2 are LGHNA and YNFKEQ. V was clipped by 1 base and J by 0 bases, with 6 bases between them. The CDR3 is 15 amino acids. CDR3 DNA: TGTGCCAGCAGCCAAGGGGGGGCAACTAATGAAAAACTGTTTTTT. The encoded protein is CASSQGGATNEKLFF.

The chain is built from TRBV5-4 and TRBJ2-3, with 10 positions matching TRBD2. The CDR3 is 16 amino acids. Looked up from germline, CDR1 is SGHNT and CDR2 is YYREEE (reference sequence). V gave up 2 bases and J gave up 2 bases; unmatched junction bases: 5. In DNA, the CDR3 is TGTGCCAGCAGCTTCCTAGCGGGGGCCGCCACAGATACGCAGTATTTT. Protein product: CASSFLAGAATDTQYF.

This chain links TRBV19 with TRBJ1-1; no definite D call. Germline assignment: CDR1 LNHDA and CDR2 SQIVND (reference sequence). This CDR3 contains 14 residues. V shed 8 bases and J shed 4 bases, with 17 bases lying between them. The CDR3, as DNA: TGTGCCAGTTCCCTCGGGCGGAGTGGCACTGAAGCTTTCTTT. It specifies CASSLGRSGTEAFF.

DNA for the CDR3: TGTGCCAGCAGTTACGTAGGGGATGTCCAAGAGACCCAGTACTTC. Translated: CASSYVGDVQETQYF. This chain connects TRBV6-5 to TRBJ2-5; a weak D match, TRBD1 (5 bases). V was pared by 2 bases and J by 1 base, with 11 bases between. Germline V lookup: CDR1 MNHEY, CDR2 SVGAGI. The length of the CDR3 is 15 residues.

The chain employs TRBV6-1 and TRBJ1-2; TRBD1 agrees at 7 bases. In germline, CDR1 is MNHNS, CDR2 SASEGT. The CDR3 is 17 amino acids. The J segment lost 0 bases and the V segment lost 3 bases, leaving 10 bases of the junction unmatched. The CDR3 region has the DNA TGTGCCAGCAGTGAGGATGTCTGGGACAGAGCTAACTATGGCTACACCTTC. Its protein is CASSEDVWDRANYGYTF.

V gene TRBV27 combines with J gene TRBJ1-1; D is possibly TRBD1 (6 bases). The CDR3 runs to 15 residues. In germline, CDR1 is MNHEY, CDR2 SMNVEV (reference sequence). V lost 1 base, J lost 0 bases, and 9 bases lay in between. DNA of the CDR3: TGTGCCAGCAGTTTATATACAGGGCTGAACACTGAAGCTTTCTTT. Translated, it gives CASSLYTGLNTEAFF.

This chain links TRBV3-1 (or the pseudogene TRBV3-2) with TRBJ1-2; no reliable D call. Germline CDR1 and CDR2: LGHDT and YNNKEL (reference sequence). The CDR3 sequence is 14 residues long. V was trimmed by 0 bases and J by 1 base, leaving 6 bases between them. The CDR3 DNA is TGTGCCAGCAGCCAAGAAAATATTAACTATGGCTACACCTTC. Translating gives CASSQENINYGYTF.

This rearrangement joins TRBV11-2 to TRBJ2-3; the match to TRBD2 covers 7 bases. Germline values: CDR1 SGHAT, CDR2 FQNNGV. J gave up 2 bases and V 2 bases, and 10 bases lay outside the gene matches. This CDR3 region has 17 residues. DNA of the CDR3: TGTGCCAGCAGCTTACGAAGGGGAGGGTCCCCCACAGATACGCAGTATTTT. Translating gives CASSLRRGGSPTDTQYF.